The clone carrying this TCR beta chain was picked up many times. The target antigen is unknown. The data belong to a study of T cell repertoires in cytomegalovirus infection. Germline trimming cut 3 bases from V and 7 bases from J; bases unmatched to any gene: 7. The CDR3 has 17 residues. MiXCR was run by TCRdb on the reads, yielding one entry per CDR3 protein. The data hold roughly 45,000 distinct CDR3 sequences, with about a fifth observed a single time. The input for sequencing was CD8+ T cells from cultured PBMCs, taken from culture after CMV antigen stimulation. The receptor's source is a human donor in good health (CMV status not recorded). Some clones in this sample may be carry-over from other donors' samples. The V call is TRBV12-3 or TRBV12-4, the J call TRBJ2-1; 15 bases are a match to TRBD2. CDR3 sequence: CASSLGGGTSGRNEQFF. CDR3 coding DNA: TGTGCCAGCAGTTTGGGGGGGGGGACTAGCGGGAGGAATGAGCAGTTCTTC.